The 20 T cell receptor beta chains below all came from one sample that was sequenced in a study of Graves' ophthalmopathy and Graves' hyperthyroidism. Transcripts of RNA were the source for amplifying TCR beta CDR3 regions. Investigators did first-round RT-PCR with HTBI primers, then second-round multiplex PCR. Using its own MiXCR run on the multiplex PCR reads, TCRdb lists one record per CDR3 protein. Counted here are around 1.1 million distinct CDR3 sequences, 35% to 40% occurring once; the ten biggest clones make up approximately 10%. The specimen was peripheral blood or thyroid tissue (not recorded which). These receptors all come from an adult man with Graves' hyperthyroidism.

J is TRBJ2-5 and V is TRBV15; tentative D call: TRBD2 (6 bases). Trimming removed 0 bases at V and 0 bases at J, with 8 bases between. The germline V gene has CDR1 LNHNV and CDR2 YYDKDF (reference sequence). The CDR3 covers 15 residues. In nucleotides, the CDR3 is TGTGCCACCAGCAGAGATCCGGGGGACCAAGAGACCCAGTACTTC. This gives the protein CATSRDPGDQETQYF.

This clonotype was observed a handful of times. The CDR3 coding sequence is TGTGCCAGTAGTATGAGGACTAGCGGGATATACGAGCAGTACTTC. Translation: CASSMRTSGIYEQYF. The chain joins TRBV19 to TRBJ2-7; TRBD2 matches at 12 bases. Trimming took 3 bases from V and 4 from J; bases not matched to a gene: 4. Germline V gene data show CDR1 as LNHDA and CDR2 as SQIVND (reference sequence). The CDR3 is made up of 15 amino acids.

This chain connects TRBV20-1 to TRBJ2-5, with D possibly matching TRBD2 (5 bases). The CDR3 contains 15 residues. The V gene lost 3 bases and the J gene lost 5 bases, with 19 bases spanning the gap. The V gene's germline CDR1 is DFQATT and CDR2 SNEGSKA (reference sequence). The CDR3 bases are TGCAGTGCTAGCCGGTTTGGGCTAGCAGGCGAGACCCAGTACTTC. This codes for CSASRFGLAGETQYF.

The table lists this clonotype with a few counts. The CDR3 nucleotides read TGTGCCAGCAGCTTGGGACATTCGTCCTCTGGAAACACCATATATTTT. This translates into CASSLGHSSSGNTIYF. This rearrangement joins TRBV5-8 to TRBJ1-3; D ambiguous. The CDR3 spans 16 residues. V gave up 0 bases and J gave up 0 bases, with 10 bases separating them. The V gene's germline CDR1 is SGHTS and CDR2 YDEGEE.

This clonotype was detected many times. The chain uses TRBV7-3 and TRBJ1-1; perhaps TRBD1 as D (5 bases). Germline V gene sequence: CDR1 SGHTA, CDR2 FQGTGA. The CDR3 has 17 residues. V lost 1 base to trimming and J lost 3 bases, with 18 bases between them. This chain's CDR3 is CASSLRAGAGIHTEAFF. The CDR3, as DNA: TGTGCCAGCAGCTTAAGGGCTGGCGCAGGGATACACACTGAAGCTTTCTTT.

The J gene is TRBJ2-3, the V gene TRBV20-1; D gene unclear. Germline CDR1 is DFQATT and CDR2 is SNEGSKA (reference sequence). The CDR3 consists of 15 residues. The germline V and J ends were trimmed by 0 bases and 0 bases, with 10 bases remaining between them. The CDR3 loop reads CSARDTTASTDTQYF. The CDR3 DNA sequence: TGCAGTGCTAGAGATACCACGGCTAGCACAGATACGCAGTATTTT.

This chain links TRBV5-4 with TRBJ1-4; D remains unclear. This CDR3 comprises 16 residues. Trimming left V 0 bases short and J 7 bases short, with 16 bases between. Germline V gene lookup returns CDR1 SGHNT and CDR2 YYREEE (reference sequence). The CDR3 sequence: CASSLEGGPEREKLFF. The CDR3 DNA follows: TGTGCCAGCAGCTTGGAAGGCGGACCGGAACGTGAAAAACTGTTTTTT.

The chain recombines TRBV25-1 with TRBJ2-7, with D unclear. The CDR3 spans 14 residues. Trimming cost V 3 bases and J 3 bases, with 12 bases left between them. The germline CDR1 and CDR2 sequences are MGHDK and SYGVNS. CDR3 DNA sequence: TGTGCCAGCAGTGAGGACCGGAATCACTACGAGCAGTACTTC. Its translation is CASSEDRNHYEQYF.

In the case of this clonotype: This likely comes from a read error, as the CDR3 has no conserved phenylalanine or tryptophan at its end. The chain joins TRBV6-2 or TRBV6-3 to TRBJ2-7, with 15 bases fitting TRBD2. The length of the CDR3 is 16 residues. J was trimmed by 3 bases and V by 6 bases; bases with no gene match: 6. Germline loops: CDR1 MNHEY, CDR2 SVGEGT. The CDR3: CASRAGLAGGHYEQYL. CDR3 in DNA: TGTGCCAGCAGGGCGGGACTAGCGGGAGGACACTACGAGCAGTACCTC.

V and J are TRBV28 and TRBJ1-5; TRBD1 aligns across 7 bases. The ends lost 7 bases at V and 6 bases at J; junction bases unmatched: 12. In germline, CDR1 is MDHEN, CDR2 SYDVKM. The CDR3 length is 15 residues. The CDR3 region is CASNQPTGLTQPQHF. The CDR3 DNA reads TGTGCCAGCAATCAACCGACAGGGCTGACTCAGCCCCAGCATTTT. The full variable domain, with the rest looked up from reference TRBV28 and TRBJ1-5, is DVKVTQSSRYLVKRTGEKVFLECVQDMDHENMFWYRQDPGLGLRLIYFSYDVKMKEKGDIPEGYSVSREKKERFSLILESASTNQTSMYLCASNQPTGLTQPQHFGDGTRLSIL.

This chain connects TRBV14 to TRBJ1-2; D is ambiguous. Germline V lookup: CDR1 SGHDN, CDR2 FVKESK. Trimming removed 0 bases from V and 4 bases from J, with 9 bases in between. This CDR3 is built from 14 residues. The CDR3 region has the DNA TGTGCCAGCAGCCAAGAGGCCTTAAGCTATGGCTACACCTTC. This gives the protein CASSQEALSYGYTF.

The CDR3 nucleotides read TGTGCCAGCTCCTTCGGGGGCAGGGTACTCAAGCAGTACTTC. Translating it yields CASSFGGRVLKQYF. The V gene is TRBV5-6, the J gene TRBJ2-7; D possibly uses TRBD1 or TRBD2 (6 bases each). Germline lookup yields CDR1 SGHDT and CDR2 YYEEEE. This CDR3 has 14 residues. Trimming removed 7 bases at V and 8 bases at J, with 22 bases between.

The chain carries TRBV29-1 and TRBJ2-7; 7 bases agree with TRBD1. Unmatched junction bases numbered 19, after V lost 0 bases and J lost 2 bases. The CDR3 spans 19 residues. Germline-derived CDR1 and CDR2 are SQVTM and ANQGSEA. Here the CDR3 DNA reads TGCAGCGTTGAAGATTCTCCGACAGGGAGAGGTGGCTACACCTACGAGCAGTACTTC. Its protein is CSVEDSPTGRGGYTYEQYF.

This clonotype was observed at least ten times. The junction does not match germline at one end; this may be a read error. The CDR3 region is CASTGGGGIRSSF. The CDR3 region has the DNA TGTGCCAGCACCGGGGGTGGAGGGATAAGATCGAGCTTC. The chain employs TRBV2 and TRBJ2-7; TRBD2 is a possible D gene (6 bases). Germline V gene sequence: CDR1 SNHLY, CDR2 FYNNEI. CDR3 length: 13 residues. Filled out from reference TRBV2 and TRBJ2-7, the complete variable domain reads EPEVTQTPSHQVTQMGQEVILRCVPISNHLYFYWYRQILGQKVEFLVSFYNNEISEKSEIFDDQFSVERPDGSNFTLKIRSTKLEDSAMYFCASTGGGGIRSSFGPGTRLTVT.

This clonotype was picked up a small number of times. V is TRBV29-1 and J is TRBJ1-1, with a possible D match to TRBD1 (5 bases). CDR3 size: 15 residues. Between the trimmed V and J ends, which lost 0 bases and 1 base, there was a span of 12 bases. Per germline, CDR1 SQVTM and CDR2 ANQGSEA. CDR3 amino acids: CSVEEGGEPNTEAFF. CDR3 nucleotides: TGCAGCGTTGAAGAGGGGGGAGAACCGAACACTGAAGCTTTCTTT.

This clonotype was seen at least ten times. The chain links TRBV25-1 to TRBJ2-5; 8 bases map to TRBD1. V lost 4 bases and J lost 5; bases outside the gene matches: 12. Germline CDR1 is MGHDK and CDR2 is SYGVNS. There are 16 residues in the CDR3. The CDR3 loop reads CASSAGTGWYRETQYF. The CDR3 DNA reads as TGTGCCAGCAGTGCAGGGACAGGATGGTATCGGGAGACCCAGTACTTC.

This clonotype showed up many times. V and J are TRBV14 and TRBJ1-2; D ambiguous. There are 14 residues in the CDR3. Trimming pared 4 bases from V and 10 bases from J, leaving 19 bases between. Germline V gene data show CDR1 as SGHDN and CDR2 as FVKESK. In DNA form, the CDR3 reads TGTGCCAGCAGCCCCTTGTTGACGGGCCCGGACTACACCTTC. Encoded protein: CASSPLLTGPDYTF.

The V gene is TRBV6-1, the J gene TRBJ2-5, with D unclear. This CDR3 is 13 amino acids long. Germline CDR1 is MNHNS and CDR2 is SASEGT. The ends were cut back, 11 bases at V and 0 bases at J, with 13 bases in the middle. The CDR3 region is CAANEVYQETQYF. In nucleotides, the CDR3 is TGTGCCGCCAACGAAGTGTACCAAGAGACCCAGTACTTC.

The rearrangement links TRBV29-1 to TRBJ1-1; D is unresolved. V lost 8 bases and J 4 bases, leaving 14 bases between the germline ends. The CDR3 is 12 residues long. The germline CDR1 and CDR2 sequences are SQVTM and ANQGSEA. CDR3 protein: CSFEVLATEAFF. The CDR3 DNA follows: TGCAGCTTCGAAGTTTTAGCCACTGAAGCTTTCTTT.

This chain uses TRBV12-3 or TRBV12-4 with TRBJ1-6; possible D gene TRBD1, 5 bases. This CDR3 comprises 17 residues. V lost 4 bases and J lost 9, with 22 bases in between. CDR3 nucleotide sequence: TGTGCCAGCAGTTCGGTGAACGAGCAGGGTATGAGTTCACCCCTCCACTTT. Translation: CASSSVNEQGMSSPLHF.